This TCR beta chain stems from a study of blood T cell repertoires in COVID-19. Per the authors' pipeline: Amplification from reference gene primers served as the basis for estimated nucleated cell counts. This table comes from immunoSEQ multiplex PCR, and its TCRdb copy is limited to in-frame clones, with some not included. V, J and clone size are taken as reported in that table, and D and trimming were inferred from the DNA itself. The repertoire has approximately 200,000 clones, under 90% of them found once; the top ten carry almost 4.5%. CDR1 and CDR2 (germline): LNHDA, SQIVND (reference sequence). The CDR3 is 14 residues long. The V and J ends lost 4 bases and 5 bases, in that order; junction bases with no gene match: 4.

The sample consisted of peripheral blood. The rearrangement links TRBV19 to TRBJ1-2; 10 bases are a match to TRBD1. The sequence was collected from a man in his forties or fifties with acute or convalescent COVID-19. In nucleotides, the CDR3 is TGTGCCAGTAGTACTGACAGGGGGCAATATGGCTACACCTTC. Protein product: CASSTDRGQYGYTF.